This passage covers 27 T cell receptor beta chains from one sample sequenced in a study of T cell responses to AZD1222 COVID-19 vaccine. TCRdb keeps only in-frame clones here, not all; method: immunoSEQ multiplex PCR. Of about 97,000 clones listed, roughly 89% are singletons. This specimen consisted of peripheral blood, obtained on day 0 of AZD1222 vaccination. These receptor sequences come from an adult in good health.

This chain connects TRBV14 to TRBJ2-7, with 8 bases aligning to TRBD2. The junction had 11 bases not matched to a gene; V was cut back by 4 bases and J by 3 bases. CDR3 length: 16 residues. The germline gives CDR1 SGHDN, CDR2 FVKESK. The CDR3 protein is CASSPLGAGGFYEQYF. The CDR3 DNA sequence: TGTGCCAGCAGCCCCTTAGGGGCGGGGGGATTCTACGAGCAGTACTTC.

The gene calls are TRBV21-1 and TRBJ2-3. TRBV21-1 is recorded as a pseudogene. This CDR3 is built from 12 residues. In nucleotides, the CDR3 is TGTGCCAGCAGCAAAGGGTCGAATACGCAGTATTTT. It codes for CASSKGSNTQYF.

This chain connects TRBV5-1 to TRBJ1-2, with unresolved D. CDR1 is SGHRS, CDR2 YFSETQ, per germline. This CDR3 contains 12 residues. V lost 4 bases, J lost 9 bases, and 13 bases lay in between. In DNA, the CDR3 is TGCGCCAGCAGCCCCGCGGACGGAAGCTACACCTTC. Residues: CASSPADGSYTF.

This clone has more than one count but fewer than ten. The chain joins TRBV5-1 to TRBJ1-1; tentative D call: TRBD1 (5 bases). The germline CDR1 and CDR2 sequences are SGHRS and YFSETQ. The CDR3 consists of 15 residues. V lost 0 bases and J 6 bases, leaving 15 bases between the germline ends. CDR3 loop: CASSLGIGANAEAFF. DNA of the CDR3: TGCGCCAGCAGCTTGGGTATCGGGGCTAATGCTGAAGCTTTCTTT.

The J gene is TRBJ1-2, the V gene TRBV28; 10 bases match TRBD1. The CDR3 runs to 14 residues. Germline CDR1 reads MDHEN; CDR2 reads SYDVKM. V shed 3 bases and J 4 bases; nucleotides not matched to a gene: 2. Here the CDR3 DNA reads TGTGCCAGCAGTTTGGGACAGGGGCCCTATGGCTACACCTTC. Translation: CASSLGQGPYGYTF.

The count of this clone is one. The chain combines TRBV5-5 with TRBJ1-1; 7 nucleotides align to TRBD1. The V and J ends lost 4 bases and 8 bases, in that order; junction bases with no gene match: 11. This CDR3 comprises 14 residues. The germline CDR1 and CDR2 sequences are SGHKS and YYEKEE (reference sequence). CDR3 DNA: TGTGCCAGCAGCCAGATACGACAGGGACCCGAAGCTTTCTTT. It is translated as CASSQIRQGPEAFF.

V is TRBV6-5 and J is TRBJ2-1, with D possibly TRBD2 on 5 matching bases. V shed 0 bases and J shed 3 bases, with 12 bases lying between them. This CDR3 contains 16 residues. Germline V gives CDR1 MNHEY, CDR2 SVGAGI. The CDR3 protein is CASSYSATTLYNEQFF. In DNA, the CDR3 is TGTGCCAGCAGTTACTCCGCGACTACCCTCTACAATGAGCAGTTCTTC.

This chain connects TRBV10-3 to TRBJ2-7; D gene uncertain. CDR1 and CDR2 (germline): ENHRY, SYGVKD. Between the trimmed V and J ends, which lost 3 bases and 0 bases, there was a span of 6 bases. This CDR3 has 13 amino acids. CDR3 sequence: CAISEAGSYEQYF. The DNA for the CDR3 is TGTGCCATCAGTGAAGCAGGCTCCTACGAGCAGTACTTC.

This clone appeared once. This sequence joins TRBV6-2 or TRBV6-3 and TRBJ1-1, with 7 positions matching TRBD1. The CDR3 runs to 13 residues. The germline V gene has CDR1 MNHEY and CDR2 SVGEGT. The ends lost 4 bases at V and 1 base at J; junction bases unmatched: 0. CDR3 residues: CASSWDRNTEAFF. DNA for the CDR3: TGTGCCAGCAGTTGGGACAGGAACACTGAAGCTTTCTTT.

This clone was detected only once. The chain combines TRBV29-1 with TRBJ2-7, with D maybe TRBD2 (6 bases). Trimming pared 1 base from V and 7 bases from J, leaving 23 bases between. CDR1 and CDR2 (germline): SQVTM, ANQGSEA. This CDR3 is 16 amino acids long. For the CDR3, the DNA is TGCAGCGTTGAAGGGGTGGGTGGAGGGGACTGGAAGGAGCAGTACTTC. Translation: CSVEGVGGGDWKEQYF.

V and J are TRBV19 and TRBJ2-7; 7 positions agree with TRBD2. This CDR3 contains 17 residues. The V segment lost 4 bases and the J segment 3 bases; nucleotides outside the gene matches: 15. Per the germline V gene, CDR1 is LNHDA and CDR2 is SQIVND (reference sequence). The CDR3 DNA follows: TGTGCCAGTAGTACGCCACCCGACCTAGCGGCACGCTACGAGCAGTACTTC. Residues: CASSTPPDLAARYEQYF.

The rearrangement joins TRBV20-1 to TRBJ2-3, with D perhaps matching TRBD2 (5 bases). The CDR3 is made up of 15 amino acids. Germline CDR1 and CDR2: DFQATT and SNEGSKA (reference sequence). Trimming stripped 3 bases from V and 4 bases from J, with 17 bases between. This chain's CDR3 is CSASNSGKGADTQYF. DNA of the CDR3: TGCAGTGCTAGTAATTCGGGGAAGGGCGCAGATACGCAGTATTTT.

This chain's CDR3 is CASKQGVAYGYTF. The CDR3, as DNA: TGTGCCAGTAAACAGGGAGTCGCCTATGGCTACACCTTC. The chain joins TRBV19 to TRBJ1-2, with D possibly TRBD1 on 6 matching bases. This CDR3 comprises 13 residues. Germline CDR1 LNHDA, CDR2 SQIVND (reference sequence). Trimming stripped 7 bases from V and 4 bases from J, with 13 bases between.

This clone was found once. This rearrangement joins TRBV5-1 to TRBJ1-1, with 7 bases fitting TRBD1. V was pared by 2 bases and J by 4 bases, with 5 bases of the junction left unmatched. The CDR3 is 14 amino acids. Germline assignment: CDR1 SGHRS and CDR2 YFSETQ. The CDR3 DNA is TGCGCCAGCAGCTTCCAGACAGGGAGCACTGAAGCTTTCTTT. The encoded protein is CASSFQTGSTEAFF.

The rearrangement uses TRBV6-4 and TRBJ1-1; D remains ambiguous. Germline V gene lookup returns CDR1 MRHNA and CDR2 SNTAGT. CDR3 length equals 13 residues. Trimming shortened V by 6 bases and J by 0 bases, and 8 bases separated the two germline ends. As DNA, the CDR3 is TGTGCCAGCAGATCTTTTATGAACACTGAAGCTTTCTTT. Translation gives CASRSFMNTEAFF.

The CDR3 loop reads CASSSVSEYNEQFF. The CDR3 DNA reads as TGTGCCAGCAGCTCGGTGAGCGAATACAATGAGCAGTTCTTC. The V call is TRBV7-8, the J call TRBJ2-1; D unclear. The CDR3 has 14 residues. CDR1 is SGHVS and CDR2 is FQNEAQ in the germline V gene. Trimming took off 4 bases at V and 4 bases at J, with 11 bases between the two ends.

The chain is built from TRBV4-1 and TRBJ1-4, with a tentative D call TRBD1 (5 bases). Germline CDR1 is MGHRA and CDR2 is YSYEKL. V lost 0 bases and J 10 bases, leaving 12 bases between the germline ends. This CDR3 comprises 14 residues. The CDR3 region is CASSQDWAGGKLFF. The DNA of the CDR3 is TGCGCCAGCAGCCAAGATTGGGCTGGGGGAAAACTGTTTTTT.

This rearrangement joins TRBV28 to TRBJ2-1; D possibly uses TRBD1 or TRBD2 (5 bases each). Germline loops: CDR1 MDHEN, CDR2 SYDVKM. The length of the CDR3 is 14 residues. The V and J ends lost 6 bases and 7 bases respectively, with 16 bases between them. The CDR3 reads CASRKGPTFNEQFF. The DNA for the CDR3 is TGTGCCAGCAGGAAGGGACCGACTTTTAATGAGCAGTTCTTC.

The gene calls are TRBV6-5 and TRBJ2-1; D gene ambiguous. Germline lookup yields CDR1 MNHEY and CDR2 SVGAGI. CDR3 length equals 12 residues. Trimming pared 2 bases from V and 5 bases from J, leaving 4 bases between. The CDR3 DNA is TGTGCCAGCAGTTACAAGGACAATGAGCAGTTCTTC. The encoded protein is CASSYKDNEQFF.

The DNA for the CDR3 is TGTGCCAGCAGCCCCTCGGGGAGGACAGATACGCAGTATTTT. As protein: CASSPSGRTDTQYF. This chain connects TRBV9 to TRBJ2-3, with D perhaps matching TRBD2 (6 bases). The CDR3 is made up of 14 amino acids. CDR1 and CDR2 (germline): SGDLS, YYNGEE. Deletions cut 4 bases from V and 3 bases from J, with 12 bases between. Full variable domain (missing parts from reference TRBV9 and TRBJ2-3): DSGVTQTPKHLITATGQRVTLRCSPRSGDLSVYWYQQSLDQGLQFLIQYYNGEERAKGNILERFSAQQFPDLHSELNLSSLELGDSALYFCASSPSGRTDTQYFGPGTRLTVL.

The rearrangement joins TRBV9 to TRBJ2-7, with TRBD2 as a possible D gene (6 bases). V dropped 3 bases and J dropped 4 bases, with 20 bases sitting between them. Germline lookup yields CDR1 SGDLS and CDR2 YYNGEE. CDR3 length equals 16 residues. This chain's CDR3 is CASSEGLGHELYEQYF. As DNA, the CDR3 is TGTGCCAGCAGCGAGGGACTCGGCCACGAGCTATACGAGCAGTACTTC.

The chain is built from TRBV28 and TRBJ2-2; D call uncertain. The CDR3 has 17 residues. Germline V gives CDR1 MDHEN, CDR2 SYDVKM. With 5 bases removed from V and 3 bases from J, the gap between germline ends came to 19 bases. The DNA for the CDR3 is TGTGCCAGCAGTCCCCCCCCGGCAGGTGCTCACACCGGGGAGCTGTTTTTT. Protein sequence: CASSPPPAGAHTGELFF.

The chain joins TRBV10-3 to TRBJ2-3; D gene uncertain. V lost 4 bases and J 1 base, leaving 0 bases between the germline ends. Germline CDR1 ENHRY, CDR2 SYGVKD. The length of the CDR3 is 11 residues. The CDR3 DNA is TGTGCCATCAGTGGCACAGATACGCAGTATTTT. Its translation is CAISGTDTQYF.

This clone came up a few times. The V and J genes are TRBV7-2 and TRBJ2-5; D uncertain. The V end was cut by 2 bases, the J end by 5 bases, with 9 bases between. Per germline, CDR1 SGHTA and CDR2 FQGNSA. The CDR3 spans 13 residues. CDR3 nucleotide sequence: TGTGCCAGCAGCTTAAGCCTGGGGGAGACCCAGTACTTC. It translates to CASSLSLGETQYF.

V is TRBV30 and J is TRBJ1-1, with 12 bases aligning to TRBD1. The junction had 4 bases not matched to a gene; V was cut back by 3 bases and J by 5 bases. The CDR3 is made up of 14 amino acids. Germline V lookup: CDR1 GTSNPN, CDR2 SVGIG (reference sequence). CDR3 DNA sequence: TGTGCCTGGAGGGGACAGGGGGCTTGGACTGAAGCTTTCTTT. Translation: CAWRGQGAWTEAFF.

This clone has just one count. The V call is TRBV3-1 (or the pseudogene TRBV3-2), the J call TRBJ2-3; D may be TRBD1 (5 bases). Germline values: CDR1 LGHDT, CDR2 YNNKEL (reference sequence). The CDR3 totals 12 residues. V was shortened by 4 bases and J by 6 bases, with 8 bases between the two germline ends. The CDR3 region is CASSLTVDTQYF. DNA of the CDR3: TGTGCCAGCAGCCTGACAGTGGATACGCAGTATTTT.

The rearrangement links TRBV6-5 to TRBJ2-3, with TRBD1 identical over 7 bases. Germline CDR1 and CDR2: MNHEY and SVGAGI. V was pared by 7 bases and J by 2 bases, with 6 bases of the junction left unmatched. This CDR3 comprises 14 residues. As DNA, the CDR3 is TGTGCCAGCACCCAGGGACAGAACACAGATACGCAGTATTTT. Its protein product is CASTQGQNTDTQYF.